This is a list of T cell receptor beta chains from one sample in a study of PD-1 blockade in mismatch repair-deficient tumors. The protocol was immunoSEQ multiplex PCR, while the TCRdb copy is restricted to in-frame clones and leaves out a portion. This sample yields approximately 80,000 clones, of which approximately 80% are seen a single time; approximately 5.1% belongs to the top ten. The source material was peripheral blood, sampled 44 weeks after starting pembrolizumab. The source is an adult with mismatch repair-deficient cancer. Both conserved end residues are part of each CDR3. A D gene is named only where the DNA matches it firmly. The size field is filled for only some rows; it gives once, few, many or a size class.

j_call d_call v_call clone_size cdr3_nt cdr3_aa
TRBJ2-1 TRBD1 TRBV5-5 . TGTGCCAGCAGCTTGAGTGCGACAGGGGGGTACAATGAGCAGTTCTTC CASSLSATGGYNEQFF
TRBJ2-7 TRBD2 TRBV7-9 few TGTGCCAGCAGCTTAGGAGGTAGCGGGGGCACCTACGAGCAGTACTTC CASSLGGSGGTYEQYF
TRBJ2-7 TRBD2 TRBV18 few TGTGCCAGCTCTCCTGAAGAGCGGGGGACCTACGAGCAGTACTTC CASSPEERGTYEQYF
TRBJ2-5 . TRBV5-1 once TGCGCCAGCAGCGCGGGACTCCAAGAGACCCAGTACTTC CASSAGLQETQYF
TRBJ1-4 . TRBV7-2 . TGTGCCAGCAGCTTACCTACCAGGGGAGTAGAAAAACTGTTTTTT CASSLPTRGVEKLFF
TRBJ1-1 . TRBV14 few TGTGCCAGCAGCCAAGGTACCAGGATAGAAAACACTGAAGCTTTCTTT CASSQGTRIENTEAFF
TRBJ1-1 TRBD1 TRBV19 . TGTGCCAGTAGCTACGGACAGGGGAACACTGAAGCTTTCTTT CASSYGQGNTEAFF
TRBJ1-5 TRBD1 TRBV5-1 . TGCGCCAGCAGCGACGGGACAGGTGGCAATCAGCCCCAGCATTTT CASSDGTGGNQPQHF
TRBJ2-5 TRBD1 TRBV29-1 . TGCAGCGGAGGGACAGCCCGGGGAGAGACCCAGTACTTC CSGGTARGETQYF
TRBJ2-5 TRBD1 TRBV4-3 few TGCGCCAGCAGCCAAGGGCCAGGGGGCCCCCACCAAGAGACCCAGTACTTC CASSQGPGGPHQETQYF
TRBJ1-1 TRBD1 TRBV6-5 once TGTGCCAGCAGGGCCGGGACAGGGAGGAACACTGAAGCTTTCTTT CASRAGTGRNTEAFF
TRBJ1-1 TRBD1 TRBV2 . TGTGCCAGCAGGCCCGGGACAGGGGCCACTGAAGCTTTCTTT CASRPGTGATEAFF
TRBJ2-6 . TRBV5-4 once TGTGCCAGCAGCGGACCTCAGACAGGTTCTGGGGCCAACGTCCTGACTTTC CASSGPQTGSGANVLTF
TRBJ1-5 . TRBV27 few TGTGCCAGTAGGGGCTATAGCAATCAGCCCCAGCATTTT CASRGYSNQPQHF
TRBJ2-7 TRBD1 TRBV25-1 . TGTGCCAGCTCTAAACAGGGGACCTACGAGCAGTACTTC CASSKQGTYEQYF
TRBJ2-3 . TRBV5-1 . TGCGCCAGCAGCCTAAACAGGGAAATAAGCACAGATACGCAGTATTTT CASSLNREISTDTQYF
TRBJ2-7 . TRBV7-2 . TGTGCCAGCAGCTTAGAGTACAATTCCTACGAGCAGTACTTC CASSLEYNSYEQYF
TRBJ2-5 TRBD1 TRBV5-4 . TGTGCCAGCAGTATTCAGACAGGGACGGTTGAGACCCAGTACTTC CASSIQTGTVETQYF
TRBJ1-1 TRBD1 TRBV7-9 . TGTGCCAGCAGCTTAGGGAATCAGGGGGCAGCTTTCTTT CASSLGNQGAAFF
TRBJ1-1 . TRBV7-8 . TGTGCCAGCAGCTGGGGAGGAGGGAACACTGAAGCTTTCTTT CASSWGGGNTEAFF
TRBJ2-5 . TRBV7-6 . TGTGCCAGCAGCCCTGGTCCCTTCCAAGAGACCCAGTACTTC CASSPGPFQETQYF
TRBJ2-7 TRBD1 TRBV7-9 . TGTGCCAGCAGCCCAGCCGGGACAGGGCCCTACGAGCAGTACTTC CASSPAGTGPYEQYF
TRBJ2-7 TRBD1 TRBV6-1 . TGTGCCAGTACTACAGGGGGTTCCTACGAGCAGTACTTC CASTTGGSYEQYF
TRBJ2-1 TRBD2 TRBV4-1 . TGCGCCAGCAGCCAAGGATCGGGACTAGCGGGATTCTACAATGAGCAGTTCTTC CASSQGSGLAGFYNEQFF
TRBJ2-5 . TRBV14 . TGTGCCAGCAGCCAAGGAAAGCGGGCCAGGGAGACCCAGTACTTC CASSQGKRARETQYF
TRBJ1-2 . TRBV9 few TGTGCCAGCACCGGTTTTGGGTTCTATGGCTACACCTTC CASTGFGFYGYTF
TRBJ2-7 . TRBV6-5 . TGTGCCAGCAGTTACTCTCGCCAAACCTACGAGCAGTACTTC CASSYSRQTYEQYF
TRBJ1-5 TRBD1 TRBV30 . TGTGCCTGGACCGGGACAGGGTTATCTCAGCCCCAGCATTTT CAWTGTGLSQPQHF
TRBJ2-1 . TRBV6-6 . TGTGCCAGCTCTTCGAATGAGCAGTTCTTC CASSSNEQFF
TRBJ1-2 TRBD1 TRBV10-3 . TGTGCCATCAGTGGCGCGACAGGGTTAGATGGCTACACCTTC CAISGATGLDGYTF
TRBJ1-3 . TRBV21-1 . TGTGCCAGCAGCAAAGGAGGGGAAGTCGGAAACACCATATATTTT CASSKGGEVGNTIYF
TRBJ2-7 . TRBV11-2 medium-sized TGTGCCAGCAGCTTAGTTCCCGGGGACGAGCAGTACTTC CASSLVPGDEQYF
TRBJ1-1 . TRBV27 . TGTGCCAGCAGTTTGGACAGTCGGACTGAAGCTTTCTTT CASSLDSRTEAFF
TRBJ2-1 TRBD2 TRBV6-6 . TGTGCCAGTACTAGCGGGAGAAAGGATGAGCAGTTCTTC CASTSGRKDEQFF
TRBJ2-2 . TRBV19 . TGTGCCAGTAGTAAACGGGAGTCCGGGGAGCTGTTTTTT CASSKRESGELFF
TRBJ2-1 . TRBV5-1 . TGCGCCAGCAGCAAGGCCTACAATGAGCAGTTCTTC CASSKAYNEQFF
TRBJ2-3 . TRBV5-1 . TGCGCCAGCAGCTTGGTAGGCGACAGGAGCACAGATACGCAGTATTTT CASSLVGDRSTDTQYF
TRBJ2-7 TRBD1 TRBV19 . TGTGCCAGTAGCTCCGGGACAGTCTACGAGCAGTACTTC CASSSGTVYEQYF
TRBJ2-3 TRBD2 TRBV19 . TGTGCCAGTAGGTCTCCGGGCGGGGGTTCAGATACGCAGTATTTT CASRSPGGGSDTQYF
TRBJ2-7 . TRBV27 . TGTGCCAGCGGAACGGCGCCCTCCTACGAGCAGTACTTC CASGTAPSYEQYF
TRBJ2-1 . TRBV9 . TGTGCCAGCAGCGTAGAAGGGGGAGCCTACAATGAGCAGTTCTTC CASSVEGGAYNEQFF
TRBJ1-1 TRBD1 TRBV4-1 . TGCGCCAGCACCAGAGCGCAGGGGGATGACACTGAAGCTTTCTTT CASTRAQGDDTEAFF
TRBJ2-3 TRBD1 TRBV2 . TGTGCCAGCAGACGCGGACAGGGGGGAGATACGCAGTATTTT CASRRGQGGDTQYF
TRBJ2-7 . TRBV11-3 . TGTGCCAGCAGCTTAGAGGATGGCTACGAGCAGTACTTC CASSLEDGYEQYF
TRBJ1-2 . TRBV5-8 . TGTGCCAGCAGCTTCGGGACGGGGAACTATGGCTACACCTTC CASSFGTGNYGYTF
TRBJ2-3 . TRBV5-1 . TGCGCCAGCAGCTATCGGACATGGCCGGATACGCAGTATTTT CASSYRTWPDTQYF
TRBJ2-2 . TRBV10-1 . TGCGCCAGCAGTGTAAAGGGATCGGGCACCGGGGAGCTGTTTTTT CASSVKGSGTGELFF
TRBJ2-1 TRBD1 TRBV6-1 . TGTGCCAGCAGCCCTGACAGGGGGCTGTACAATGAGCAGTTCTTC CASSPDRGLYNEQFF
TRBJ1-1 TRBD1 TRBV7-9 . TGTGCCAGCAAACTTGGGCCTGGACAGGGGAACACTGAAGCTTTCTTT CASKLGPGQGNTEAFF
TRBJ2-7 . TRBV10-3 . TGTGCCATCAGTGCGGGCGAGGGCAAAGTGGGCTCCTACGAGCAGTACTTC CAISAGEGKVGSYEQYF
TRBJ2-3 . TRBV9 . TGTGCCAGCAGCGTAAGTGGCCGGGGCTGGACAGATACGCAGTATTTT CASSVSGRGWTDTQYF
TRBJ1-1 TRBD1 TRBV6-1 . TGTGCCAGCAGTGAAGCTGTCTCGACAGGGCGTAACACTGAAGCTTTCTTT CASSEAVSTGRNTEAFF
TRBJ2-3 . TRBV5-1 . TGCGCCAGCAGCTTGGCCTTGCGGAGCACAGATACGCAGTATTTT CASSLALRSTDTQYF